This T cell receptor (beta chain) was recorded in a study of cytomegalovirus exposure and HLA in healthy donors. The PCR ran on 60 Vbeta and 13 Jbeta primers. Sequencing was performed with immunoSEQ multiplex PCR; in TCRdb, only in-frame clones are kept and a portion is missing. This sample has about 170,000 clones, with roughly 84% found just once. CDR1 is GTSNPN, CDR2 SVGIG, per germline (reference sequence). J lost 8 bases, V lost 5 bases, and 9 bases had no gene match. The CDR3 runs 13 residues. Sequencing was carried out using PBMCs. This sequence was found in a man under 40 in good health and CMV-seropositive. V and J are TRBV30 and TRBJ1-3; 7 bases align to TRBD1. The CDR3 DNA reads TGTGCCTGGGGCAAGACAGGGCTGGACACCATATATTTT. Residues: CAWGKTGLDTIYF.